Listed below are T cell receptor beta chains from one sample, sequenced in a study of CD8 T cells in Susac syndrome. Each CDR3 protein gets one entry after TCRdb re-called the immunoSEQ multiplex PCR reads with MiXCR. The sample holds around 80,000 distinct CDR3 sequences, 90% to 95% seen once. The material sequenced was CD8+ T cells from PBMCs. The receptors here all came from a human donor with multiple sclerosis. Both conserved end residues are part of each CDR3. The order of the fields is J gene, D gene, clone size, V gene, CDR3 protein, CDR3 DNA. A D gene is named only where the DNA matches it firmly. Clone size is not always given. Where it is, it says once, few, many or a class for expanded clones.

TRBJ2-1,TRBD2,.,TRBV2,CASSGTSGGAMAYNEQFF,TGTGCCAGCAGTGGGACTAGCGGGGGGGCAATGGCCTACAATGAGCAGTTCTTC
TRBJ2-5,TRBD2,.,TRBV5-6,CASSLAGLAKETQYF,TGTGCCAGCAGCTTGGCCGGACTAGCCAAGGAGACCCAGTACTTC
TRBJ2-3,TRBD2,.,TRBV28,CASSMWAGDGADTQYF,TGTGCCAGCAGCATGTGGGCGGGAGACGGCGCAGATACGCAGTATTTT
TRBJ1-1,TRBD1,.,TRBV19,CASSTHRGRAFF,TGTGCCAGTAGTACCCACAGGGGACGGGCTTTCTTT
TRBJ1-1,.,once,TRBV11-2,CASSLVRGGAGAEAFF,TGTGCCAGCAGCTTAGTAAGAGGCGGGGCTGGCGCTGAAGCTTTCTTT
TRBJ1-3,.,.,TRBV4-3,CASSQGTASGNTIYF,TGCGCCAGCAGCCAGGGGACGGCCTCTGGAAACACCATATATTTT
TRBJ2-7,.,.,TRBV7-6,CASSLQGTSYEQYF,TGTGCCAGCAGCTTACAGGGAACCTCCTACGAGCAGTACTTC
TRBJ2-5,.,.,TRBV13,CASSLGATETQYF,TGTGCCAGCAGCTTAGGGGCTACTGAGACCCAGTACTTC
TRBJ1-1,TRBD1,.,TRBV20-1,CSATQGDTEAFF,TGCAGTGCTACACAGGGGGACACTGAAGCTTTCTTT
TRBJ1-2,TRBD1,.,TRBV29-1,CSGGQGDLYGYTF,TGCAGCGGCGGACAGGGGGATCTCTATGGCTACACCTTC
TRBJ2-1,.,.,TRBV28,CASSQRRYNEQFF,TGTGCCAGCAGTCAACGACGGTACAATGAGCAGTTCTTC
TRBJ2-7,TRBD1,.,TRBV7-9,CASSLAGTGGHEQYF,TGTGCCAGCAGCTTAGCCGGGACAGGGGGCCACGAGCAGTACTTC
TRBJ2-3,.,.,TRBV4-2,CASSQDLGSGTDTQYF,TGCGCCAGCAGCCAAGATCTTGGGAGCGGCACAGATACGCAGTATTTT
TRBJ1-1,.,.,TRBV19,CASSIDPLTSYMNTEAFF,TGTGCCAGTAGTATAGATCCGTTGACATCCTACATGAACACTGAAGCTTTCTTT
TRBJ2-1,TRBD2,.,TRBV11-2,CASSHEWGGNEQFF,TGTGCCAGCAGCCACGAATGGGGGGGAAATGAGCAGTTCTTC
TRBJ2-5,TRBD1,.,TRBV12-3/TRBV12-4,CASSSRQGAETQYF,TGTGCCAGCAGTTCCCGACAGGGGGCGGAGACCCAGTACTTC
TRBJ2-2,TRBD1,.,TRBV7-9,CASSLGQGAGELFF,TGTGCCAGCAGCCTAGGACAGGGCGCCGGGGAGCTGTTTTTT
TRBJ1-2,.,.,TRBV19,CASKGAGPDYGYTF,TGTGCCAGTAAAGGAGCGGGGCCTGACTATGGCTACACCTTC
TRBJ2-7,.,.,TRBV29-1,CSVGGLDGNYEQYF,TGCAGCGTTGGGGGATTGGACGGAAACTACGAGCAGTACTTC
TRBJ2-2,.,.,TRBV12-3/TRBV12-4,CATSYGGGLSTGELFF,TGTGCCACCAGTTACGGAGGGGGCTTAAGCACCGGGGAGCTGTTTTTT
TRBJ2-7,TRBD1,.,TRBV10-3,CAIGRTGISYEQYF,TGTGCCATCGGAAGGACAGGGATCTCCTACGAGCAGTACTTC
TRBJ1-5,.,.,TRBV27,CASSSFNQPQHF,TGTGCCAGCAGTTCATTCAATCAGCCCCAGCATTTT
TRBJ2-7,TRBD1,.,TRBV27,CASSSTGWESEQYF,TGTGCCAGCAGTTCGACAGGGTGGGAGTCTGAGCAGTACTTC
TRBJ2-7,.,.,TRBV2,CASSETGDSAYEQYF,TGTGCCAGCAGTGAAACAGGAGATTCGGCCTACGAGCAGTACTTC
TRBJ2-1,.,few,TRBV4-1,CASAPGPYNEQFF,TGCGCCAGCGCTCCGGGACCGTACAATGAGCAGTTCTTC
TRBJ2-1,.,.,TRBV20-1,CSASGTVSYNEQFF,TGCAGTGCTAGTGGGACGGTTTCCTACAATGAGCAGTTCTTC
TRBJ2-2,TRBD1,.,TRBV3-1,CASSLTGATGELFF,TGTGCCAGCAGCTTGACAGGGGCCACCGGGGAGCTGTTTTTT
TRBJ2-1,.,.,TRBV20-1,CSARGVGSSYNEQFF,TGCAGTGCTAGAGGGGTTGGCAGCTCCTACAATGAGCAGTTCTTC
TRBJ2-7,.,.,TRBV5-4,CASSLAYGSYEQYF,TGTGCCAGCAGCTTGGCGTACGGATCCTACGAGCAGTACTTC
TRBJ2-1,.,.,TRBV9,CASTPGGVHNEQFF,TGTGCCAGCACCCCTGGTGGGGTCCACAATGAGCAGTTCTTC
TRBJ2-3,.,.,TRBV28,CASSRQGSTDTQYF,TGTGCCAGCAGTAGACAAGGAAGCACAGATACGCAGTATTTT
TRBJ1-5,TRBD1,.,TRBV15,CATSRDRGRRQPQHF,TGTGCCACCAGCAGAGACAGGGGGCGTCGTCAGCCCCAGCATTTT
TRBJ2-1,.,.,TRBV9,CASRGGGDRGEPYNEQFF,TGTGCCAGCAGGGGAGGGGGCGACCGGGGGGAGCCTTACAATGAGCAGTTCTTC
TRBJ2-3,TRBD2,.,TRBV2,CASTPGGGTDTQYF,TGTGCCAGCACACCGGGGGGGGGCACAGATACGCAGTATTTT
TRBJ2-7,TRBD2,.,TRBV10-2,CASSDGRGSYEQYF,TGCGCCAGCAGTGACGGGAGGGGGTCCTACGAGCAGTACTTC
TRBJ1-1,.,.,TRBV28,CASSSPGGTEAFF,TGTGCCAGCAGTTCCCCTGGCGGCACTGAAGCTTTCTTT
TRBJ2-7,.,.,TRBV13,CASSLEDRPYEQYF,TGTGCCAGCAGCTTAGAGGACAGACCCTACGAGCAGTACTTC
TRBJ2-3,TRBD1,.,TRBV5-4,CASSLKGATQYF,TGTGCCAGCAGCTTGAAGGGGGCCACGCAGTATTTT
TRBJ1-5,.,.,TRBV6-1,CASTPGPRGSNQPQHF,TGTGCCAGCACCCCCGGTCCCCGAGGAAGCAATCAGCCCCAGCATTTT
TRBJ2-7,TRBD2,.,TRBV5-6,CASSLLAGSSYEQYF,TGTGCCAGCAGTCTACTAGCGGGGAGCTCCTACGAGCAGTACTTC
TRBJ2-5,.,once,TRBV12-3/TRBV12-4,CASSPIKETQYF,TGTGCCAGCAGTCCTATAAAAGAGACCCAGTACTTC
TRBJ2-1,.,.,TRBV9,CASSGWTENNEQFF,TGTGCCAGCAGCGGATGGACAGAGAACAATGAGCAGTTCTTC
TRBJ2-7,.,.,TRBV19,CASSIGAQLSYEQYF,TGTGCCAGTAGTATCGGGGCTCAACTCTCCTACGAGCAGTACTTC
TRBJ2-7,.,.,TRBV12-5,CASGFDLGYEQYF,TGTGCTAGTGGTTTCGATCTGGGGTACGAGCAGTACTTC
TRBJ1-5,.,.,TRBV27,CASSLIQGDQPQHF,TGTGCCAGCAGTTTGATACAGGGAGATCAGCCCCAGCATTTT
TRBJ2-7,.,.,TRBV18,CASSPNLGSGLPYEQYF,TGTGCCAGCTCACCTAATCTGGGGTCGGGGCTCCCCTACGAGCAGTACTTC
TRBJ1-2,.,.,TRBV20-1,CSARDTSNGGEVDGYTF,TGCAGTGCTAGAGATACCTCAAACGGGGGAGAAGTAGATGGCTACACCTTC
TRBJ2-1,TRBD1,.,TRBV6-2/TRBV6-3,CAGGQGRNEQFF,TGTGCGGGGGGACAGGGTAGGAATGAGCAGTTCTTC
TRBJ2-7,.,.,TRBV12-3/TRBV12-4,CASSFAGPYEQYF,TGTGCCAGCAGTTTCGCGGGTCCCTACGAGCAGTACTTC
TRBJ1-1,TRBD1,.,TRBV7-6,CASTLRAGGSWTEAFF,TGTGCCAGCACCCTACGGGCAGGGGGCTCTTGGACTGAAGCTTTCTTT
TRBJ2-1,.,.,TRBV20-1,CSARDLLGSSYNEQFF,TGCAGTGCTAGAGATCTTCTGGGGAGCTCCTACAATGAGCAGTTCTTC
TRBJ1-5,.,.,TRBV5-1,CASSLVGAPNQPQHF,TGCGCCAGCAGCTTGGTGGGGGCCCCTAATCAGCCCCAGCATTTT
TRBJ2-1,.,.,TRBV2,CASSEALQTGTAYNEQFF,TGTGCCAGCAGTGAAGCGCTTCAGACCGGGACTGCCTACAATGAGCAGTTCTTC